Listed below are T cell receptor beta chains from one sample, sequenced in a study of T-cell reconstitution after alpha-beta-depleted transplantation in children. TCRdb itself ran the PCR reads through MiXCR, one entry per CDR3 protein. The sample has nearly 550,000 distinct CDR3 sequences, around 18% seen once. The sample was PBMCs from the stem cell graft donor, taken from the stem cell graft. Source of these receptors: a human donor who donated a stem cell graft to a child with acute lymphoblastic leukemia. Both conserved end residues are part of each CDR3. D genes are given only for firm matches. Clone size is shown for a subset of rows, as once, few, many or a class of expanded clone.

TRBJ2-5 | TRBV6-6 | few | NA | CASSHLETQYF | TGTGCCAGCAGCCATCTAGAGACCCAGTACTTC
TRBJ2-2 | TRBV27 | many | NA | CASSFTNTGELFF | TGTGCCAGCAGTTTTACAAACACCGGGGAGCTGTTTTTT
TRBJ2-5 | TRBV3-1 | few | TRBD1 | CASSWDSSPQETQYF | TGTGCCAGCAGCTGGGACAGCTCGCCCCAAGAGACCCAGTACTTC
TRBJ1-1 | TRBV29-1 | NA | NA | CSVGRQGSEAFF | TGCAGCGTTGGCCGCCAGGGCTCTGAAGCTTTCTTT
TRBJ2-7 | TRBV12-3/TRBV12-4 | NA | TRBD2 | CASSSGLANYEQYF | TGTGCCAGCAGTTCGGGACTAGCTAACTACGAGCAGTACTTC
TRBJ2-7 | TRBV3-1 | NA | NA | CASSQGRRSYEQYF | TGTGCCAGCAGCCAAGGACGCCGCTCCTACGAGCAGTACTTC
TRBJ2-7 | TRBV13 | NA | TRBD1 | CASSGDRNEQYF | TGTGCCAGCAGCGGGGACAGGAACGAGCAGTACTTC
TRBJ1-2 | TRBV2 | NA | NA | CASSAPAEGAYGYTF | TGTGCCAGCAGTGCCCCTGCGGAAGGGGCCTATGGCTACACCTTC
TRBJ2-3 | TRBV24-1 | NA | NA | CATSELSEGGNTDTQYF | TGTGCCACCAGTGAATTGTCAGAGGGCGGTAACACAGATACGCAGTATTTT
TRBJ1-6 | TRBV20-1 | NA | TRBD1 | CSARVHRDRGNSPLHF | TGCAGTGCTAGAGTTCACCGGGACAGGGGAAATTCACCCCTCCACTTT
TRBJ2-5 | TRBV7-2 | few | TRBD2 | CASSPGTSGSWETQYF | TGTGCCAGCAGCCCCGGGACTAGCGGGAGTTGGGAGACCCAGTACTTC
TRBJ1-5 | TRBV12-3/TRBV12-4 | NA | NA | CASSPEQEWAQHF | TGTGCCAGCAGCCCCGAACAGGAATGGGCCCAGCATTTT
TRBJ2-1 | TRBV10-2 | few | TRBD2 | CASSGTSPNEQFF | TGCGCCAGCAGTGGGACTAGTCCCAATGAGCAGTTCTTC
TRBJ2-3 | TRBV3-1 | NA | NA | CASSQDPLGNLADTQYF | TGTGCCAGCAGCCAAGATCCGTTGGGTAATCTTGCAGATACGCAGTATTTT
TRBJ2-7 | TRBV20-1 | NA | NA | CSAQGTELSYEQYF | TGCAGTGCTCAGGGTACCGAACTCTCCTACGAGCAGTACTTC
TRBJ2-5 | TRBV5-1 | few | TRBD1 | CASSSGQGILQETQYF | TGCGCCAGCAGCTCGGGACAGGGCATCCTCCAAGAGACCCAGTACTTC
TRBJ1-2 | TRBV12-5 | few | NA | CASGLGDGNYGYTF | TGTGCTAGTGGTTTGGGAGACGGAAACTATGGCTACACCTTC
TRBJ1-2 | TRBV27 | many | NA | CASSLLGAGYGYTF | TGTGCCAGCAGTTTATTGGGGGCTGGCTATGGCTACACCTTC
TRBJ2-7 | TRBV15 | NA | NA | CATSISSSYEQYF | TGTGCCACCAGCATATCGAGCTCCTACGAGCAGTACTTC
TRBJ2-7 | TRBV4-1 | few | TRBD2 | CASSRTSRTSGGSYEQYF | TGCGCCAGCAGCCGAACAAGCCGGACTAGCGGGGGCTCCTACGAGCAGTACTTC
TRBJ2-2 | TRBV27 | many | NA | CASSLSNTGELFF | TGCGCCAGCAGCCTATCGAACACCGGGGAGCTGTTTTTT
TRBJ1-1 | TRBV5-1 | few | NA | CASSFRGIGSTEAFF | TGCGCCAGCAGCTTTCGTGGGATCGGGAGCACTGAAGCTTTCTTT
TRBJ2-3 | TRBV4-3 | once | NA | CASSPVQGAGVTQYF | TGCGCCAGCAGCCCCGTCCAGGGGGCGGGGGTTACGCAGTATTTT
TRBJ2-4 | TRBV18 | NA | NA | CASDRVGPGNIQYF | TGTGCCAGCGATAGGGTCGGCCCGGGAAACATTCAGTACTTC
TRBJ1-5 | TRBV7-6 | NA | NA | CASSFRPYSNQPQHF | TGTGCCAGCAGCTTTCGACCTTATAGCAATCAGCCCCAGCATTTT
TRBJ2-1 | TRBV6-2/TRBV6-3 | NA | TRBD2 | CASSPRGGSGSSYNEQFF | TGTGCCAGCAGTCCTAGGGGCGGTAGCGGGAGCTCCTACAATGAGCAGTTCTTC
TRBJ2-7 | TRBV7-9 | few | NA | CASSPAGRNEQYF | TGTGCCAGCAGCCCCGCAGGGCGGAACGAGCAGTACTTC
TRBJ2-4 | TRBV27 | few | NA | CASSLWAGVVQYF | TGTGCCAGCAGTTTATGGGCAGGAGTCGTTCAGTACTTC
TRBJ1-1 | TRBV11-1 | once | NA | CASSTLTSRSTEAFF | TGTGCCAGCAGCACGTTGACCAGCCGGAGCACTGAAGCTTTCTTT
TRBJ2-7 | TRBV5-5 | NA | NA | CASSSPRLPYEQYF | TGTGCCAGCAGCTCCCCAAGATTACCCTACGAGCAGTACTTC
TRBJ2-2 | TRBV7-9 | NA | NA | CASSGGRNKNTGELFF | TGTGCCAGCAGTGGAGGGAGGAACAAGAACACCGGGGAGCTGTTTTTT
TRBJ2-7 | TRBV27 | NA | TRBD1 | CASSILPEGAPTYEQYF | TGTGCCAGCAGTATCCTCCCTGAGGGGGCTCCTACCTACGAGCAGTACTTC